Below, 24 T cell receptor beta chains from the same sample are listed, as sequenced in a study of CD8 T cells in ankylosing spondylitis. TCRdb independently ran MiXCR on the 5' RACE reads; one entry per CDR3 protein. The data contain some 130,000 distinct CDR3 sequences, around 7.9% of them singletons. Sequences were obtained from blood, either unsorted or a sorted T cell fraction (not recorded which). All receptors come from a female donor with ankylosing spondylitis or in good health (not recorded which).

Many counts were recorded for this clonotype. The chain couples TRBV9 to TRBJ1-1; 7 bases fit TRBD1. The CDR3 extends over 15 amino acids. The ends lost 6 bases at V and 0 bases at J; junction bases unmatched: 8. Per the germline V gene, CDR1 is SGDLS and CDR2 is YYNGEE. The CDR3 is CASNKEGAMNTEAFF. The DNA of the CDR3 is TGTGCCAGCAACAAAGAGGGGGCCATGAACACTGAAGCTTTCTTT.

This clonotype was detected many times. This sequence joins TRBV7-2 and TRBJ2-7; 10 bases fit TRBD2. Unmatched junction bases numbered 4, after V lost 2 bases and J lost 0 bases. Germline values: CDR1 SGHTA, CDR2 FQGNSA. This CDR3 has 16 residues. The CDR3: CASSLFASGGSYEQYF. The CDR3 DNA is TGTGCCAGCAGCTTATTTGCTAGCGGGGGCTCCTACGAGCAGTACTTC.

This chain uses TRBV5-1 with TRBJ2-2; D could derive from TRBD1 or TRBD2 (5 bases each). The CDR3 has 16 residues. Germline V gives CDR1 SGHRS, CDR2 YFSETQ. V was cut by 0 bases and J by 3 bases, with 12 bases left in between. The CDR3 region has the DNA TGCGCCAGCAGCTTGGCCACGGGGCTACACACCGGGGAGCTGTTTTTT. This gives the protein CASSLATGLHTGELFF.

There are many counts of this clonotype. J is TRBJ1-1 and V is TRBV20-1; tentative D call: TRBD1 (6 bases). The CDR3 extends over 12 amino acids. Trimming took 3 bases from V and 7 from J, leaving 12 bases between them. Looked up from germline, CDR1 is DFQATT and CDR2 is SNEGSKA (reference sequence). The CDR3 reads CSASLQGIEAFF. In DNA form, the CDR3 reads TGCAGTGCTAGTCTACAGGGAATTGAAGCTTTCTTT.

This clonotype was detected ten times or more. Here the CDR3 reads CASTQRGYYEQYF. The CDR3 nucleotides read TGTGCCAGCACCCAAAGGGGTTACTACGAGCAGTACTTC. The rearrangement uses TRBV6-2 or TRBV6-3 and TRBJ2-7, with D possibly matching TRBD1 (5 bases). CDR1 is MNHEY, CDR2 SVGEGT, per germline. V lost 7 bases, J lost 3 bases, and 13 bases lay in between. The CDR3 is made up of 13 amino acids.

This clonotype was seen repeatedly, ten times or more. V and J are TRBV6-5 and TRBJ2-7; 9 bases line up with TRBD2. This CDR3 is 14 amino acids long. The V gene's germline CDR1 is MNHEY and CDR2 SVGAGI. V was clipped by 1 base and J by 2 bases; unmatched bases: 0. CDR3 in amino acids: CASSYWTSAYEQYF. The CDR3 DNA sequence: TGTGCCAGCAGTTACTGGACTAGCGCCTACGAGCAGTACTTC.

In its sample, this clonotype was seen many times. CDR3 sequence reads: CASVPRDYYNSPLHF. CDR3 coding DNA: TGTGCCAGCGTCCCCCGGGACTACTATAATTCACCCCTCCACTTT. The rearrangement joins TRBV2 to TRBJ1-6, with D possibly TRBD1 on 5 matching bases. The length of the CDR3 is 15 residues. Looked up from germline, CDR1 is SNHLY and CDR2 is FYNNEI. Between the trimmed V and J ends, which lost 8 bases and 3 bases, there was a span of 14 bases.

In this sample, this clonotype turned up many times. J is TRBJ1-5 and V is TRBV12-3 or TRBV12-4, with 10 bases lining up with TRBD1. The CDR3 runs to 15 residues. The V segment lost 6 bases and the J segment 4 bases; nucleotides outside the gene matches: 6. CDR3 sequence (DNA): TGTGCCAGCAGGTTCGGACAGGGGGGAAATCAGCCCCAGCATTTT. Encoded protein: CASRFGQGGNQPQHF.

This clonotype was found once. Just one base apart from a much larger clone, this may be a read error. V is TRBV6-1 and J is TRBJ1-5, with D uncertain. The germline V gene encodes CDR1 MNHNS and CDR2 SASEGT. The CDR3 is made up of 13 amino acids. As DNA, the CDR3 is TGTGTCAGCAGTGAAGCAGCACCCGAGCCCCAGCATTTT. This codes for CVSSEAAPEPQHF.

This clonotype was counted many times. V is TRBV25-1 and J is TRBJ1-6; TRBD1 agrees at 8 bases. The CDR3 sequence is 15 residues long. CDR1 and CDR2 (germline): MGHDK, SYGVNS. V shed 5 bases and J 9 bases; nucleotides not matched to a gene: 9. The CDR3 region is CASSPDRGVSSPLHF. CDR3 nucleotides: TGTGCCAGCAGTCCTGACAGGGGTGTAAGTTCACCCCTCCACTTT.

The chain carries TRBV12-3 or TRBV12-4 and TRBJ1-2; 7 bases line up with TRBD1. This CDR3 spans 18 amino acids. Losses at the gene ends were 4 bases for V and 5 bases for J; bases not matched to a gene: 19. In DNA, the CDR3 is TGTGCCAGCAGTTGGGACAGTGCGGGATACCTCGGGACGTATGGCTACACCTTC. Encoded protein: CASSWDSAGYLGTYGYTF.

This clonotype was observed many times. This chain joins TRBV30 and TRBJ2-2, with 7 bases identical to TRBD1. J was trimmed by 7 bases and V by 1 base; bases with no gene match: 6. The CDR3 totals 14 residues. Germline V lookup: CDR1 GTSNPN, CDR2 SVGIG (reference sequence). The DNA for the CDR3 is TGTGCCTGGAGTGGACAGGGTAGAGGCGGGGAGCTGTTTTTT. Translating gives CAWSGQGRGGELFF. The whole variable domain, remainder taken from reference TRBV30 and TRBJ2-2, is SQTIHQWPATLVQPVGSPLSLECTVEGTSNPNLYWYRQAAGRGLQLLFYSVGIGQISSEVPQNLSASRPQDRQFILSSKKLLLSDSGFYLCAWSGQGRGGELFFGEGSRLTVL.

CDR3 residues: CASSQELAGGRIDTQYF. The CDR3 DNA is TGTGCCAGCAGCCAAGAACTCGCGGGGGGTAGAATAGATACGCAGTATTTT. The chain links TRBV4-2 to TRBJ2-3; 8 bases align to TRBD2. Germline lookup yields CDR1 LGHNA and CDR2 YNFKEQ. Unmatched junction bases numbered 10, after V lost 0 bases and J lost 5 bases. This CDR3 has 17 residues.

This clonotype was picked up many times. The CDR3 DNA reads as TGTGCCAGCAGGGAAGAGGTGGAGACCCAGTACTTC. Translation gives CASREEVETQYF. The V call is TRBV7-9, the J call TRBJ2-5; D not resolved. Trimming left V 6 bases short and J 5 bases short, with 10 bases between. CDR3 length equals 12 residues. Per germline, CDR1 SEHNR and CDR2 FQNEAQ (reference sequence). Full variable domain (missing parts from reference TRBV7-9 and TRBJ2-5): DTGVSQNPRHKITKRGQNVTFRCDPISEHNRLYWYRQTLGQGPEFLTYFQNEAQLEKSRLLSDRFSAERPKGSFSTLEIQRTEQGDSAMYLCASREEVETQYFGPGTRLLVL.

The DNA for the CDR3 is TGTGCCAGCACCCCCAAGCTTGGGATCGTCAACACTGAAGCTTTCTTT. The encoded protein is CASTPKLGIVNTEAFF. This chain joins TRBV7-9 and TRBJ1-1, with D uncertain. This CDR3 is built from 16 residues. The V and J ends lost 7 bases and 2 bases respectively, with 20 bases between them. CDR1 is SEHNR, CDR2 FQNEAQ, per germline (reference sequence).

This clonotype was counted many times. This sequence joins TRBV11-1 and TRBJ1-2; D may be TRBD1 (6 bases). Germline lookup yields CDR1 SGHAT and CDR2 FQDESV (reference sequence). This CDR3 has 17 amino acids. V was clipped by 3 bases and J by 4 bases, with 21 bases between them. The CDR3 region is CASSFSGEESYPYGYTF. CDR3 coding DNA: TGTGCCAGCAGCTTCTCAGGGGAGGAGTCCTACCCCTATGGCTACACCTTC.

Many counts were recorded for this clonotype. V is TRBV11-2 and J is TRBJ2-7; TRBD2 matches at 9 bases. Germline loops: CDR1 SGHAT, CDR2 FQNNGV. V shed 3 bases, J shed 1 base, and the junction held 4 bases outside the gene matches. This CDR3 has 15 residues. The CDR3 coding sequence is TGTGCCAGCAGCTTTAGCGGGGGCCCATCCTACGAGCAGTACTTC. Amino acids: CASSFSGGPSYEQYF.

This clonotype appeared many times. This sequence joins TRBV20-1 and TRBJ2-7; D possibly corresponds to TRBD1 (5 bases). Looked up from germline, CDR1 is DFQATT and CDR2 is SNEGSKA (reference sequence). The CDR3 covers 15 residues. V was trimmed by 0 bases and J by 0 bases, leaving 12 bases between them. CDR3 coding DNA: TGCAGTGCTAGAGATCTGCCAGGGCTCTCCTACGAGCAGTACTTC. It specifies CSARDLPGLSYEQYF.

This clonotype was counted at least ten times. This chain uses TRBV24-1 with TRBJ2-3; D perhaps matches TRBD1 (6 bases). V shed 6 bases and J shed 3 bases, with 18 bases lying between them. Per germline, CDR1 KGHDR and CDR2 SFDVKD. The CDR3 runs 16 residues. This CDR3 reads CATSRGGTRRTDTQYF. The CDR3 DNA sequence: TGTGCCACCAGTAGAGGGGGAACCAGGCGGACAGATACGCAGTATTTT.

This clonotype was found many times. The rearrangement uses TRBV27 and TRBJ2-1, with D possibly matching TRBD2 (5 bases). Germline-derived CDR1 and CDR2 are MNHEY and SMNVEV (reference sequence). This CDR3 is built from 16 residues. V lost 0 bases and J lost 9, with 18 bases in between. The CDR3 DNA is TGTGCCAGCAGTTTATCTTGGCTAGCAAGTTTGGCTGAGCAGTTCTTC. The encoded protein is CASSLSWLASLAEQFF.

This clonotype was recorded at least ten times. CDR3 coding DNA: TGCGCCAGCCGGGAGGGGACCGGGCCGGAGGTCTACGAGCAGTACTTC. It is translated as CASREGTGPEVYEQYF. The chain has TRBV5-1 and TRBJ2-7; 8 bases align to TRBD2. CDR3 length: 16 amino acids. Unmatched junction bases numbered 15, after V lost 7 bases and J lost 3 bases. Germline loops: CDR1 SGHRS, CDR2 YFSETQ.

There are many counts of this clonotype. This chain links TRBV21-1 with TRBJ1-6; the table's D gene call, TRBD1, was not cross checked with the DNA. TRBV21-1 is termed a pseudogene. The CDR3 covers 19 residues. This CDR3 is CASSKAPPTGGLGNSPLHF. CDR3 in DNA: TGTGCCAGCAGCAAAGCCCCCCCCACAGGGGGCCTTGGGAATTCACCCCTCCACTTT.

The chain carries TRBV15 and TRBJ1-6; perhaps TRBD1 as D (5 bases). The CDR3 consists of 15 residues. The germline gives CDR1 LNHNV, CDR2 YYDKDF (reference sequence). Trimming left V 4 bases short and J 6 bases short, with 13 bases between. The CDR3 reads CATSNFDQGNSPLHF. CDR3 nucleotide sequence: TGTGCCACCAGCAACTTTGATCAGGGTAATTCACCCCTCCACTTT. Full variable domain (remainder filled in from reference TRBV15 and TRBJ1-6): DAMVIQNPRYQVTQFGKPVTLSCSQTLNHNVMYWYQQKSSQAPKLLFHYYDKDFNNEADTPDNFQSRRPNTSFCFLDIRSPGLGDTAMYLCATSNFDQGNSPLHFGNGTRLTVT.

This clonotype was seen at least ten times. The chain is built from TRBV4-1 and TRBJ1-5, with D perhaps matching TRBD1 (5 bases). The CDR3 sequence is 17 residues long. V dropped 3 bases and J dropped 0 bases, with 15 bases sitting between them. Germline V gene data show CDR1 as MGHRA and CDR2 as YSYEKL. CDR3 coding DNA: TGCGCCAGCAGCCACCCCACAAGGGGTTATAGCAATCAGCCCCAGCATTTT. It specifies CASSHPTRGYSNQPQHF.